This T cell receptor (beta chain) was identified during a study of cytomegalovirus exposure and HLA in healthy donors. The PCR made use of 60 Vbeta and 13 Jbeta primers. Under the authors' procedure: In a later analysis, 60 million to 90 million unique TCR beta chains included roughly 11 million shared by two or more donors. This table comes from immunoSEQ multiplex PCR, and its TCRdb copy is limited to in-frame clones, with some not included. Clone size and the V and J calls come from that table; the DNA yielded D and trimming. The sample has some 120,000 clones; around three quarters are singletons. Germline CDR1 reads MDHEN; CDR2 reads SYDVKM. V was shortened by 4 bases and J by 2 bases, with 21 bases between the two germline ends. The CDR3 contains 18 residues.

The sequencing sample was made of PBMCs. The receptor comes from a woman in her thirties or forties in good health and CMV-seronegative. V gene TRBV28 combines with J gene TRBJ2-4, with D maybe TRBD2 (6 bases). The CDR3 reads CASSSLARSTRPKNIQYF. In nucleotides, the CDR3 is TGTGCCAGCAGTTCCCTAGCGCGCTCCACTCGTCCCAAAAACATTCAGTACTTC.